These T cell receptor beta chains were read from a single sample in a study of cytomegalovirus exposure and HLA in healthy donors. The protocol was immunoSEQ multiplex PCR, while the TCRdb copy is restricted to in-frame clones and leaves out a portion. The repertoire has some 120,000 clones, 75% of them found once; the top ten carry over 2.5%. The sample was PBMCs. These receptor sequences come from a woman between 50 and 59 years old in good health and CMV-seronegative. Each CDR3 is given with its conserved first and last residue. Each record gives: J gene, V gene, CDR3 protein.

TRBJ2-7,TRBV11-2,CASSSLRGSLNEQYF
TRBJ1-4,TRBV7-2,CASSKDRAATNEKLFF
TRBJ2-3,TRBV11-3,CASSRDLQGDTQYF
TRBJ1-1,TRBV19,CASSIVRTGATEAFF
TRBJ1-1,TRBV6-1,CASSDRANGEAFF
TRBJ1-1,TRBV28,CASSLKHPNTEAFF
TRBJ2-5,TRBV5-1,CASSGGTDEETQYF
TRBJ2-2,TRBV7-2,CASSLAPGGRGELFF
TRBJ2-3,TRBV7-3,CASSFSTGTDTQYF
TRBJ1-5,TRBV6-5,CASSYLRPGDQPQHF
TRBJ2-1,TRBV19,CASNSRGSSYNEQFF
TRBJ2-2,TRBV11-1,CASSLAGLAGDTGELFF
TRBJ1-5,TRBV15,CATSTEAGRLKGPQHF
TRBJ2-1,TRBV30,CAWTGTTLSSSYNEQFF
TRBJ2-7,TRBV6-5,CASSYSGDAYEQYF
TRBJ2-1,TRBV7-2,CASSHGLAGVVEQFF
TRBJ2-2,TRBV11-1,CASSPPGGSTGELFF
NA,TRBV15,CATSRDPWQGYEQYF
TRBJ2-7,TRBV5-4,CASSPDRGPYEQYF
TRBJ2-7,TRBV7-9,CASSLFGGGMYEQYF
TRBJ2-1,TRBV5-1,CASSLGQTPGDEQFF
TRBJ2-1,TRBV11-2,CASSRGAYNEQFF
TRBJ2-1,TRBV5-1,CASSIGQTPKNEQFF
TRBJ2-1,TRBV7-9,CASSPASGYEQFF
TRBJ2-7,TRBV15,CATSTGTSYEQYF
TRBJ1-2,TRBV7-2,CASSALQGTYGYTF
TRBJ1-2,TRBV10-3,CAISFRVSDGYTF
TRBJ1-1,TRBV28,CASTTRTGVTEAFF
TRBJ1-6,TRBV5-1,CASSKGQGYNSPLHF